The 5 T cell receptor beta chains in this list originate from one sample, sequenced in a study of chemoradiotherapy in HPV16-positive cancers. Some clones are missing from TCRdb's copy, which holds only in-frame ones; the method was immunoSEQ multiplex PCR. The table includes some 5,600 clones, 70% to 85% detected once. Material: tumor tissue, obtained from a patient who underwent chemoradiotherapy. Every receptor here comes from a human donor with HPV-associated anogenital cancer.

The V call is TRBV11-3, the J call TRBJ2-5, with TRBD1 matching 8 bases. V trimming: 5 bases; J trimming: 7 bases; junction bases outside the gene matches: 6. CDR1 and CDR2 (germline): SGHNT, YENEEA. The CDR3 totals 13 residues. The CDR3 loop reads CASSPPGGGTQYF. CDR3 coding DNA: TGTGCCAGCAGCCCGCCAGGGGGCGGGACCCAGTACTTC.

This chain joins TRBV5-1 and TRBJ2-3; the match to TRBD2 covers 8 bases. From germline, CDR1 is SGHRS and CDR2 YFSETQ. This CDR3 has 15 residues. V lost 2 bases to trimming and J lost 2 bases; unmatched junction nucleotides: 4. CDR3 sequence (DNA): TGCGCCAGCAGCTTCGCCGGGGGGGCCACAGATACGCAGTATTTT. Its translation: CASSFAGGATDTQYF. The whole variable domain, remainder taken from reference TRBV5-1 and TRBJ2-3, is KAGVTQTPRYLIKTRGQQVTLSCSPISGHRSVSWYQQTPGQGLQFLFEYFSETQRNKGNFPGRFSGRQFSNSRSEMNVSTLELGDSALYLCASSFAGGATDTQYFGPGTRLTVL.

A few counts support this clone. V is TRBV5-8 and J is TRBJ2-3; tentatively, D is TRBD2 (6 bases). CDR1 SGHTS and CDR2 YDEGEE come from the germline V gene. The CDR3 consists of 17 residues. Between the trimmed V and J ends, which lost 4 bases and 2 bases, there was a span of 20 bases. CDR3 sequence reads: CASSIGAGTLNTDTQYF. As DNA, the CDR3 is TGTGCCAGCAGCATTGGAGCCGGGACTTTGAACACAGATACGCAGTATTTT.

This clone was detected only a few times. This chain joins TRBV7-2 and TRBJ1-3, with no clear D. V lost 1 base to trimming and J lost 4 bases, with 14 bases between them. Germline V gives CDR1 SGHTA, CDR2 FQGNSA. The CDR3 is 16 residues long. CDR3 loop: CASSLGSGASGNTIYF. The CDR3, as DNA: TGTGCCAGCAGCTTAGGAAGCGGAGCCTCCGGAAACACCATATATTTT.

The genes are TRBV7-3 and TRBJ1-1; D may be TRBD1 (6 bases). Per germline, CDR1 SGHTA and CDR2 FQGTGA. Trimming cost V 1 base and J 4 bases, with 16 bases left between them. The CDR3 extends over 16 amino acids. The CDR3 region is CASSLRPGAGVTEAFF. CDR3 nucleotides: TGTGCCAGCAGCTTAAGACCGGGGGCGGGTGTCACTGAAGCTTTCTTT.